The 14 T cell receptor beta chains below all came from one sample that was sequenced in a study of CD8+ T cells in alopecia areata. Once RNA had been extracted, it was reverse transcribed into cDNA to act as the sequencing template. Generated by immunoSEQ multiplex PCR, the TCRdb table keeps only in-frame clones and is missing some. The sample yields about 210,000 clones, 35% to 45% seen once. Treatment noted: oral pan-JAK inhibitor, 5-10 mg twice daily. The input for sequencing was CD4+ T cells sorted from blood, taken around week 31, from a patient treated with tofacitinib. The source of these receptors is a human donor with alopecia areata.

This clone was detected many times. This chain links TRBV6-5 with TRBJ2-3, with D uncertain. CDR1 MNHEY and CDR2 SVGAGI come from the germline V gene. CDR3 size: 13 residues. V gave up 3 bases and J gave up 0 bases, with 4 bases separating them. CDR3 DNA: TGTGCCAGCAGTTATCGCAGCACAGATACGCAGTATTTT. Translated: CASSYRSTDTQYF.

This clone was seen only a few times. The chain uses TRBV10-1 and TRBJ1-1; D is ambiguous. With 2 bases removed from V and 1 base from J, the gap between germline ends came to 2 bases. CDR3 length equals 12 residues. CDR1 and CDR2 (germline): WNHNN, SYGVQD (reference sequence). DNA for the CDR3: TGCGCCAGCAGTGAGGGGAACACTGAAGCTTTCTTT. The encoded protein is CASSEGNTEAFF.

V is TRBV30 and J is TRBJ2-3, with 9 bases fitting TRBD2. Germline trimming cut 2 bases from V and 5 bases from J; bases unmatched to any gene: 5. This CDR3 has 14 amino acids. Germline loops: CDR1 GTSNPN, CDR2 SVGIG (reference sequence). CDR3 sequence: CAWSPGGGEDTQYF. For the CDR3, the DNA is TGTGCCTGGAGTCCTGGCGGGGGGGAAGATACGCAGTATTTT.

This chain connects TRBV29-1 to TRBJ2-6; no firm D call. The V end lost 5 bases, the J end lost 1 base, and 15 bases lay between the germline ends. Germline assignment: CDR1 SQVTM and CDR2 ANQGSEA. This CDR3 has 16 residues. CDR3 sequence: CSVFADRSSGANVLTF. As DNA, the CDR3 is TGCAGCGTTTTCGCGGACCGATCATCTGGGGCCAACGTCCTGACTTTC.

The chain joins TRBV4-1 to TRBJ1-4, with D unclear. The CDR3 contains 12 residues. V was trimmed by 4 bases and J by 5 bases, leaving 5 bases between them. From germline, CDR1 is MGHRA and CDR2 YSYEKL. The CDR3 DNA sequence: TGCGCCAGCAGCCGACCGAATGAAAAACTGTTTTTT. The encoded protein is CASSRPNEKLFF.

The chain combines TRBV30 with TRBJ2-1, with D possibly being TRBD1 (5 bases). CDR1 and CDR2 (germline): GTSNPN, SVGIG (reference sequence). This CDR3 has 13 residues. The V and J ends lost 0 bases and 10 bases respectively, with 13 bases between them. The chain's CDR3 is CAWSVQGENEQFF. CDR3 DNA: TGTGCCTGGAGTGTACAAGGGGAAAACGAGCAGTTCTTC.

The chain joins TRBV29-1 to TRBJ2-7, with TRBD2 matching 14 bases. Losses at the gene ends were 6 bases for V and 3 bases for J; bases not matched to a gene: 4. Germline V gene data show CDR1 as SQVTM and CDR2 as ANQGSEA. This CDR3 contains 14 residues. CDR3 in amino acids: CSVSGLAGVYEQYF. The CDR3 coding sequence is TGCAGCGTCTCGGGACTAGCGGGGGTCTACGAGCAGTACTTC.

The count of this clone is one. V gene TRBV2 combines with J gene TRBJ2-3, with TRBD1 as a possible D gene (6 bases). The germline V gene encodes CDR1 SNHLY and CDR2 FYNNEI. CDR3 length: 14 amino acids. Trimming cost V 4 bases and J 5 bases, with 13 bases left between them. CDR3 residues: CASSVGRGGDTQYF. CDR3 sequence (DNA): TGTGCCAGCAGTGTAGGCAGGGGTGGAGATACGCAGTATTTT.

This clone is a singleton in its sample. The rearrangement joins TRBV6-5 to TRBJ2-6; D not certain. Germline CDR1 is MNHEY and CDR2 is SVGAGI. This CDR3 is built from 12 residues. V lost 6 bases to trimming and J lost 4 bases, with 4 bases between them. The CDR3 protein is CASREGANVLTF. CDR3 nucleotide sequence: TGTGCCAGCAGGGAGGGGGCCAACGTCCTGACTTTC.

The chain recombines TRBV19 with TRBJ1-5, with D possibly TRBD1 on 6 matching bases. The germline V gene has CDR1 LNHDA and CDR2 SQIVND (reference sequence). V shed 6 bases and J shed 5 bases, with 20 bases lying between them. The CDR3 is 16 residues long. The CDR3 spells CASSSISTGLYQPQHF. The CDR3 bases are TGTGCCAGTAGCTCAATTTCGACAGGTCTTTATCAGCCCCAGCATTTT.

The gene calls are TRBV7-9 and TRBJ1-2, with TRBD1 identical over 8 bases. V was pared by 4 bases and J by 3 bases, with 1 base of the junction left unmatched. The germline V gene encodes CDR1 SEHNR and CDR2 FQNEAQ (reference sequence). The CDR3 is 13 amino acids. In DNA, the CDR3 is TGTGCCAGCAGCTCGACAGGGGACTATGGCTACACCTTC. Residues: CASSSTGDYGYTF.

This clone was counted only a few times. The rearrangement joins TRBV30 to TRBJ2-6; D is unresolved. Trimming cost V 7 bases and J 1 base, with 8 bases left between them. The CDR3 spans 13 residues. The germline V gene encodes CDR1 GTSNPN and CDR2 SVGIG (reference sequence). This CDR3 is CALTESGANVLTF. The CDR3 bases are TGTGCCTTGACCGAATCTGGGGCCAACGTCCTGACTTTC.

The chain joins TRBV5-1 to TRBJ1-3, with D uncertain. V lost 0 bases, J lost 2 bases, and 12 bases lay in between. Looked up from germline, CDR1 is SGHRS and CDR2 is YFSETQ. The CDR3 loop spans 16 amino acids. For the CDR3, the DNA is TGCGCCAGCAGCTTGGATGCGGGAATCCCTGGAAACACCATATATTTT. Its translation: CASSLDAGIPGNTIYF. The full variable domain, with the rest looked up from reference TRBV5-1 and TRBJ1-3, is KAGVTQTPRYLIKTRGQQVTLSCSPISGHRSVSWYQQTPGQGLQFLFEYFSETQRNKGNFPGRFSGRQFSNSRSEMNVSTLELGDSALYLCASSLDAGIPGNTIYFGEGSWLTVV.

The chain joins TRBV5-4 to TRBJ2-2; no firm D call. This CDR3 is built from 14 residues. Per the germline V gene, CDR1 is SGHNT and CDR2 is YYREEE (reference sequence). V was pared by 5 bases and J by 3 bases, with 11 bases between. CDR3 sequence (DNA): TGTGCCAGCAGTTTTCGGTGGGACACCGGGGAGCTGTTTTTT. Protein product: CASSFRWDTGELFF.